This TCR beta chain was captured in a study of blood T cell repertoires in COVID-19. Losses at the gene ends were 1 base for V and 7 bases for J; bases not matched to a gene: 6. CDR3 length: 15 residues. Germline V gene sequence: CDR1 MNHEY, CDR2 SMNVEV (reference sequence). Only in-frame clones appear in the TCRdb table, and some are missing; sequencing was by immunoSEQ multiplex PCR. This table holds 170,000 or so clones, roughly 88% found once. Sequencing was carried out using peripheral blood. The sequence came from a woman in her sixties with acute or convalescent COVID-19. This chain uses TRBV27 with TRBJ2-1; 8 positions match TRBD1. The CDR3 DNA sequence: TGTGCCAGCAGTTTATTACTAGACAGGGGTAATGAGCAGTTCTTC. This translates into CASSLLLDRGNEQFF.